This passage covers 20 T cell receptor beta chains from one sample sequenced in a study of T cell changes during pregnancy in multiple sclerosis. Sequencing used immunoSEQ multiplex PCR; TCRdb keeps in-frame clones, though not all of them. The data hold about 57,000 clones, with around 90% observed a single time. This specimen consisted of peripheral blood, obtained after pregnancy. These receptors originate from a female donor in good health, enrolled as a control in a pregnancy study.

The chain couples TRBV12-5 to TRBJ2-3, with 8 bases matching TRBD2. Unmatched junction bases numbered 4, after V lost 1 base and J lost 1 base. CDR1 is LGHNT, CDR2 FRNRAP, per germline. This CDR3 is built from 16 residues. The CDR3 DNA reads as TGTGCTAGTGGTTTGGGGATTAGCGGGGGCACAGATACGCAGTATTTT. It translates to CASGLGISGGTDTQYF. The full variable domain, completed using reference TRBV12-5 and TRBJ2-3, is DARVTQTPRHKVTEMGQEVTMRCQPILGHNTVFWYRQTMMQGLELLAYFRNRAPLDDSGMPKDRFSAEMPDATLATLKIQPSEPRDSAVYFCASGLGISGGTDTQYFGPGTRLTVL.

V gene TRBV20-1 combines with J gene TRBJ2-7; no firm D call. CDR3 length equals 11 residues. The germline V gene encodes CDR1 DFQATT and CDR2 SNEGSKA (reference sequence). The V end was cut by 1 base, the J end by 2 bases, with 3 bases between. The CDR3 region has the DNA TGCAGTGCTAGAGCCACCTACGAGCAGTACTTC. Residues: CSARATYEQYF.

The rearrangement uses TRBV27 and TRBJ2-1; TRBD1 agrees at 9 bases. Germline-derived CDR1 and CDR2 are MNHEY and SMNVEV (reference sequence). This CDR3 is 14 amino acids long. J gave up 8 bases and V 5 bases, and 7 bases lay outside the gene matches. CDR3 sequence: CASSPRTGVDEQFF. The CDR3 coding sequence is TGTGCCAGCAGTCCTCGGACAGGGGTCGATGAGCAGTTCTTC.

The chain joins TRBV4-2 to TRBJ2-2, with 7 bases lining up with TRBD2. This CDR3 comprises 16 residues. Germline V gene data show CDR1 as LGHNA and CDR2 as YNFKEQ. With 4 bases clipped from V and 4 bases from J, the junction kept 9 bases outside the gene matches. The CDR3: CASSPSRGGVTGELFF. The CDR3 region has the DNA TGTGCCAGCAGCCCATCGAGGGGAGGGGTCACCGGGGAGCTGTTTTTT.

V is TRBV19 and J is TRBJ1-2; D perhaps matches TRBD1 (6 bases). The V gene's germline CDR1 is LNHDA and CDR2 SQIVND (reference sequence). The CDR3 totals 13 residues. With 7 bases removed from V and 0 bases from J, the gap between germline ends came to 9 bases. CDR3 DNA: TGTGCCAGTACCAGGGGTTCTAACTATGGCTACACCTTC. Its translation: CASTRGSNYGYTF.

The chain is built from TRBV4-1 and TRBJ1-4; possibly TRBD1 for D (5 bases). V was clipped by 0 bases and J by 4 bases, with 9 bases between them. The CDR3 contains 15 residues. The V gene's germline CDR1 is MGHRA and CDR2 YSYEKL. The CDR3 loop is CASSQESGGNEKLFF. The CDR3 DNA reads as TGCGCCAGCAGCCAAGAGTCCGGGGGTAATGAAAAACTGTTTTTT.

The chain links TRBV7-9 to TRBJ1-2; tentatively, D is TRBD1 (5 bases). V was pared by 1 base and J by 5 bases, with 8 bases between. Per germline, CDR1 SEHNR and CDR2 FQNEAQ (reference sequence). The CDR3 covers 13 residues. In nucleotides, the CDR3 is TGTGCCAGCAGCTTAGTAGCAGGGTATGGCTACACCTTC. The encoded protein is CASSLVAGYGYTF. Filled out from reference TRBV7-9 and TRBJ1-2, the complete variable domain reads DTGVSQNPRHKITKRGQNVTFRCDPISEHNRLYWYRQTLGQGPEFLTYFQNEAQLEKSRLLSDRFSAERPKGSFSTLEIQRTEQGDSAMYLCASSLVAGYGYTFGSGTRLTVV.

V gene TRBV4-3 combines with J gene TRBJ2-3; 10 bases match TRBD2. CDR1 is LGHNA and CDR2 is YSLEER in the germline V gene. Trimming took 4 bases from V and 2 from J; bases not matched to a gene: 6. There are 16 residues in the CDR3. In nucleotides, the CDR3 is TGCGCCAGCAGCCTCCGGACTAGCGGACACACAGATACGCAGTATTTT. Protein: CASSLRTSGHTDTQYF.

This sequence joins TRBV7-2 and TRBJ2-4; 11 nucleotides match TRBD2. Losses at the gene ends were 2 bases for V and 2 bases for J; bases not matched to a gene: 8. CDR1 and CDR2 (germline): SGHTA, FQGNSA. CDR3 length: 18 amino acids. CDR3 region: CASSLQPLAGGSKNIQYF. CDR3 bases: TGTGCCAGCAGCTTACAGCCCCTAGCGGGGGGTTCCAAAAACATTCAGTACTTC.

V is TRBV21-1 and J is TRBJ1-2; TRBD1 is the table's D call, not checked against the DNA. TRBV21-1 is a recognized pseudogene. The CDR3 sequence is 20 residues long. CDR3 protein: CASSKGEQRGPDRAGYGYTF. In DNA form, the CDR3 reads TGTGCCAGCAGCAAAGGGGAACAAAGGGGGCCTGACAGGGCAGGCTATGGCTACACCTTC.

The rearrangement joins TRBV19 to TRBJ2-1; D is unresolved. Germline V gene sequence: CDR1 LNHDA, CDR2 SQIVND (reference sequence). V lost 5 bases and J lost 0, with 17 bases in between. The CDR3 totals 17 residues. The CDR3 nucleotides are TGTGCCAGTAGTCCCGGTGGTAGCCGACTCTCCTACAATGAGCAGTTCTTC. Protein: CASSPGGSRLSYNEQFF.

The chain combines TRBV7-3 with TRBJ2-2; 7 nucleotides align to TRBD2. Germline CDR1 is SGHTA and CDR2 is FQGTGA. After removal of 5 bases from V and 7 bases from J, the junction contained 7 bases not matched to a gene. This CDR3 spans 14 amino acids. The CDR3 protein is CASSPYAGVGELFF. CDR3 nucleotide sequence: TGTGCCAGCAGCCCCTACGCGGGAGTCGGGGAGCTGTTTTTT.

The J gene is TRBJ1-5, the V gene TRBV7-8; no definite D call. This CDR3 has 15 amino acids. Looked up from germline, CDR1 is SGHVS and CDR2 is FQNEAQ. V was shortened by 1 base and J by 0 bases, with 7 bases between the two germline ends. The CDR3 loop reads CASSLGGLSNQPQHF. In DNA form, the CDR3 reads TGTGCCAGCAGCTTAGGAGGCCTTAGCAATCAGCCCCAGCATTTT.

The chain couples TRBV4-3 to TRBJ2-7, with D maybe TRBD1 (6 bases). The CDR3 consists of 16 residues. V was clipped by 1 base and J by 0 bases, with 13 bases between them. Germline values: CDR1 LGHNA, CDR2 YSLEER. CDR3 sequence reads: CASSQVHVDSSYEQYF. DNA of the CDR3: TGCGCCAGCAGCCAAGTCCACGTGGACAGCTCCTACGAGCAGTACTTC.

The CDR3 DNA is TGTGCCAGTAGTATATTCAGGGAAAGTACTGGCTACACCTTC. Protein: CASSIFRESTGYTF. The rearrangement joins TRBV19 to TRBJ1-2; tentative D call: TRBD1 (5 bases). Germline V gene lookup returns CDR1 LNHDA and CDR2 SQIVND (reference sequence). V shed 2 bases and J shed 7 bases, with 14 bases lying between them. The CDR3 has 14 amino acids.

The V gene is TRBV5-1, the J gene TRBJ2-3, with 11 bases identical to TRBD2. The CDR3 spans 16 residues. V lost 3 bases to trimming and J lost 3 bases; unmatched junction nucleotides: 6. Germline values: CDR1 SGHRS, CDR2 YFSETQ. In DNA form, the CDR3 reads TGCGCCAGCAGCTCACCTCCTAGCGGGGGGACAGATACGCAGTATTTT. This gives the protein CASSSPPSGGTDTQYF.

The V and J genes are TRBV7-9 and TRBJ1-1; D is ambiguous. Germline loops: CDR1 SEHNR, CDR2 FQNEAQ (reference sequence). Trimming cost V 4 bases and J 0 bases, with 12 bases left between them. The CDR3 totals 15 residues. CDR3 residues: CASSSGLPMNTEAFF. CDR3 DNA sequence: TGTGCCAGCAGCTCCGGACTCCCCATGAACACTGAAGCTTTCTTT.

The rearrangement joins TRBV6-5 to TRBJ2-1; 9 bases map to TRBD2. Looked up from germline, CDR1 is MNHEY and CDR2 is SVGAGI. The CDR3 runs 15 residues. V trimming: 5 bases; J trimming: 9 bases; junction bases outside the gene matches: 11. The CDR3 loop is CASSRSGTSKGEQFF. The CDR3, as DNA: TGTGCCAGCAGTCGTTCCGGGACTAGCAAGGGTGAGCAGTTCTTC.

The chain uses TRBV28 and TRBJ2-1; D is unclear. Germline CDR1 reads MDHEN; CDR2 reads SYDVKM. The CDR3 has 11 residues. V was clipped by 2 bases and J by 9 bases, with 5 bases between them. The CDR3, as DNA: TGTGCCAGCAGTTTAAAGCGTGAGCAGTTCTTC. It specifies CASSLKREQFF.

J is TRBJ2-3 and V is TRBV5-4; D is uncertain. Germline V gives CDR1 SGHNT, CDR2 YYREEE (reference sequence). V gave up 1 base and J gave up 4 bases, with 10 bases separating them. This CDR3 contains 14 residues. This CDR3 is CASSLMRLPDTQYF. The CDR3 DNA sequence: TGTGCCAGCAGCTTGATGCGGCTTCCAGATACGCAGTATTTT. Complete variable domain (other parts from reference TRBV5-4 and TRBJ2-3): ETGVTQSPTHLIKTRGQQVTLRCSSQSGHNTVSWYQQALGQGPQFIFQYYREEENGRGNFPPRFSGLQFPNYSSELNVNALELDDSALYLCASSLMRLPDTQYFGPGTRLTVL.